This paragraph covers one TCR beta chain sequence. What it binds is not known. The data belong to a study of T-cell reconstitution after alpha-beta-depleted transplantation in children. Study results and limitations: Several hundred expanded graft clones reportedly gave rise to the alpha-beta T cells present about two months after transplant. Surviving recipient T cells and thymic progenitors produced the high day-60 TCRbeta diversity seen in some patients. T-cell numbers and diversity one year post-transplant derived largely from freshly generated T cells.

Unique molecular identifiers were used in preparing the TCRbeta library. MiXCR, run by TCRdb on the PCR reads, gives a single entry per CDR3 protein. The table lists 200,000 or so distinct CDR3 sequences, roughly 9.1% of them singletons, with under 40% in the top ten. This TCR came from a male patient under 10 years old who had a stem cell transplant for acute myeloid leukemia, so the T cells may come from the graft donor. The sample was PBMCs, mostly from graft donor cells, taken 360 days after TCRalphabeta/CD19-depleted stem cell transplant.

The CDR3 sequence: CSVDGLGADTQYF. The CDR3 region has the DNA TGCAGCGTTGATGGGCTCGGGGCAGATACGCAGTATTTT. The chain has TRBV29-1 and TRBJ2-3; D possibly corresponds to TRBD2 (5 bases). With 3 bases removed from V and 4 bases from J, the gap between germline ends came to 11 bases. The germline CDR1 and CDR2 sequences are SQVTM and ANQGSEA. The CDR3 is made up of 13 amino acids.